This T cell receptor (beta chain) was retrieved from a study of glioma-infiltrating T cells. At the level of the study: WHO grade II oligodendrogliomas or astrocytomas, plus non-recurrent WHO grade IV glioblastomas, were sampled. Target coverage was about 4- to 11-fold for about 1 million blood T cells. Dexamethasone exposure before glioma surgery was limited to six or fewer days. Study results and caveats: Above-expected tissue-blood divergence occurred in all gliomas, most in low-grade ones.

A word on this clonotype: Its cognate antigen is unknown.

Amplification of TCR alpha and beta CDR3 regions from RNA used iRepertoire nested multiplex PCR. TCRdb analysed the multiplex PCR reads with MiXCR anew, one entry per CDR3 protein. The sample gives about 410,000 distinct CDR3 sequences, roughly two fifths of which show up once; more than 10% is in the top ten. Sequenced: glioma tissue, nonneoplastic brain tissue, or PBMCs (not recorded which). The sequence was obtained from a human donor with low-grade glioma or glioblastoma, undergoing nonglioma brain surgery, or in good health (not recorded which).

For the CDR3, the DNA is TGCAGTGCTCGGACTAGCGGGGATGTATCAGATACGCAGTATTTT. As protein: CSARTSGDVSDTQYF. V gene TRBV20-1 combines with J gene TRBJ2-3, with 12 positions matching TRBD2. CDR1 is DFQATT and CDR2 is SNEGSKA in the germline V gene (reference sequence). V was pared by 5 bases and J by 4 bases, with 7 bases of the junction left unmatched. The CDR3 has 15 residues.